This TCR beta chain was sequenced in a study of blood T cell repertoires in COVID-19. Study as a whole: COVID-19 samples from acute and convalescent phases originated in the United States, Italy and Spain. Sample material is recorded as cDNA or gDNA derived from T cells, B-cell-depleted T cells, or PBMCs.

Data came from immunoSEQ multiplex PCR; TCRdb stores just in-frame clones and leaves some out. There are 200,000 to 300,000 clones in the sample; around 88% occur only once, and roughly 3.1% lies in the top ten. There are 12 residues in the CDR3. Trimming took 6 bases from V and 1 from J; bases not matched to a gene: 3. Germline V gene lookup returns CDR1 SQVTM and CDR2 ANQGSEA. The gene calls are TRBV29-1 and TRBJ2-7; TRBD1 agrees at 7 bases. This TCR was sampled from a woman in her 40s with acute COVID-19. Sequences were obtained from PBMCs or T cells enriched from blood (not recorded which). CDR3 DNA sequence: TGCAGCGTGCAGACAGGGTCCTACGAGCAGTACTTC. It yields the protein CSVQTGSYEQYF.